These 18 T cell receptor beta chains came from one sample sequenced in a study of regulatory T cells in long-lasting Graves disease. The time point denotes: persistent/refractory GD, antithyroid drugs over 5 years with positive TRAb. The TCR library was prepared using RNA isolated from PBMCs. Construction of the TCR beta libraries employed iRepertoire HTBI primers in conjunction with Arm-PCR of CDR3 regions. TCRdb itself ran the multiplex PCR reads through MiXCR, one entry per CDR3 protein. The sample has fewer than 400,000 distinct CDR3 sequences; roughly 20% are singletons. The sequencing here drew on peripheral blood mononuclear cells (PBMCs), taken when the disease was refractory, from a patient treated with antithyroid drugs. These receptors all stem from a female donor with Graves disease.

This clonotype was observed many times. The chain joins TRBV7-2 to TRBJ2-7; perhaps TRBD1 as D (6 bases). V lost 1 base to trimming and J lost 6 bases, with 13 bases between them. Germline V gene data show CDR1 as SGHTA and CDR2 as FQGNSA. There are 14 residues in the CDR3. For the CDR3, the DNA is TGTGCCAGCAGCTTAGTATCATCAGGGGCCGAGCAGTACTTC. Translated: CASSLVSSGAEQYF.

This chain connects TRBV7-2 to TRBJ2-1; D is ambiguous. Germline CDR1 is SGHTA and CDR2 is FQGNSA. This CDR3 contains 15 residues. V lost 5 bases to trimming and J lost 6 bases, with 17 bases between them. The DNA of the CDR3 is TGTGCCAGCAGCCTCCTTACCCGACTCCCCAATGAGCAGTTCTTC. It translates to CASSLLTRLPNEQFF.

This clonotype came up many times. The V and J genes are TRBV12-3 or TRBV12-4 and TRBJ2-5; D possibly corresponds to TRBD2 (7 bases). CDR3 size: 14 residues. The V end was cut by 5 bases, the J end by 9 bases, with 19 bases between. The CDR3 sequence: CASSPQILGGAQYF. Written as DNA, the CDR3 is TGTGCCAGCAGTCCCCAAATCTTAGGGGGGGCCCAGTACTTC.

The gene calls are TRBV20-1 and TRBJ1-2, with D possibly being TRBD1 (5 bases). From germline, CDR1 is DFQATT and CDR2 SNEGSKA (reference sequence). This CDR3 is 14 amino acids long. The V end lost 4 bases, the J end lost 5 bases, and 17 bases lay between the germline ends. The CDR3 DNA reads TGCAGTGCTATAGATAGGGGAAAGGGTTATGGCTACACCTTC. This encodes CSAIDRGKGYGYTF.

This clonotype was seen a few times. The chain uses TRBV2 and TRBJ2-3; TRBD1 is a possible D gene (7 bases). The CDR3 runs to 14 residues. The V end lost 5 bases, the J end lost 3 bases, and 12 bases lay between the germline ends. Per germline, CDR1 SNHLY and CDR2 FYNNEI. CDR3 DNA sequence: TGTGCCAGCAGTTCCCAGGGGGGAACAGATACGCAGTATTTT. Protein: CASSSQGGTDTQYF.

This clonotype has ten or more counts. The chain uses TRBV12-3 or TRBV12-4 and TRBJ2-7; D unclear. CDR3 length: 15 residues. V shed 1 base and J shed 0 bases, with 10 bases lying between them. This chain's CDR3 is CASSLGRTLSYEQYF. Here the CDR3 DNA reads TGTGCCAGCAGTTTAGGGAGAACACTCTCCTACGAGCAGTACTTC.

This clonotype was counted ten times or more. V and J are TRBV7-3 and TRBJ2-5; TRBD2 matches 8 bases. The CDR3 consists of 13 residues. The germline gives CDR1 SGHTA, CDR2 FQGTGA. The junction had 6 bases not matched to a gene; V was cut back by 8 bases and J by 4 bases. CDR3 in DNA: TGTGCCAGCGGGCGGGGGGACGGAGAGACCCAGTACTTC. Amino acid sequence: CASGRGDGETQYF.

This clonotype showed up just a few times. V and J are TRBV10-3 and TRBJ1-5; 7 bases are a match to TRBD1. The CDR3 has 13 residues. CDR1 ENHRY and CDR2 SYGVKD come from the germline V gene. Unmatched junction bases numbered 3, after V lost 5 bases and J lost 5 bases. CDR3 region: CAISKGADQPQHF. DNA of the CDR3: TGTGCCATCAGTAAGGGGGCCGATCAGCCCCAGCATTTT.

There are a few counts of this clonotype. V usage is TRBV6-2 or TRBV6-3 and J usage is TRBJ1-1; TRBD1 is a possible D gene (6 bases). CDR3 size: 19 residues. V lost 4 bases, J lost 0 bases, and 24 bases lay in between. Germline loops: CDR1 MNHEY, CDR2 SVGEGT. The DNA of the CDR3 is TGTGCCAGCAGTTCTGAATATCGCCTTAGACGGGACATGAACACTGAAGCTTTCTTT. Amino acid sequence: CASSSEYRLRRDMNTEAFF.

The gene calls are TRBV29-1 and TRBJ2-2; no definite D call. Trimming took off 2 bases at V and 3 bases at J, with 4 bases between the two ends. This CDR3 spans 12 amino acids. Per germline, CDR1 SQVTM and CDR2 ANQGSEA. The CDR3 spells CSVESHTGELFF. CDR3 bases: TGCAGCGTTGAATCCCACACCGGGGAGCTGTTTTTT.

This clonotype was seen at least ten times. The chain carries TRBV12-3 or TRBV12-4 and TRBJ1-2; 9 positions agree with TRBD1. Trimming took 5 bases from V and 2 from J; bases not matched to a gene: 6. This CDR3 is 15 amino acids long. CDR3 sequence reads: CASSPGTGSNYGYTF. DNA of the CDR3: TGTGCCAGCAGTCCCGGGACAGGGTCCAACTATGGCTACACCTTC.

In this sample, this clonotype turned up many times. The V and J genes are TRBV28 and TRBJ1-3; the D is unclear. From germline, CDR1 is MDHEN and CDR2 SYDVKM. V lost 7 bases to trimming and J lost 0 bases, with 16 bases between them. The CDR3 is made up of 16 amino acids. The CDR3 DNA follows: TGTGCCAGCACCCAAACGCTGAGGGTCTCTGGAAACACCATATATTTT. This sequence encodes CASTQTLRVSGNTIYF. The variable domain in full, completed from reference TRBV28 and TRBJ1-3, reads DVKVTQSSRYLVKRTGEKVFLECVQDMDHENMFWYRQDPGLGLRLIYFSYDVKMKEKGDIPEGYSVSREKKERFSLILESASTNQTSMYLCASTQTLRVSGNTIYFGEGSWLTVV.

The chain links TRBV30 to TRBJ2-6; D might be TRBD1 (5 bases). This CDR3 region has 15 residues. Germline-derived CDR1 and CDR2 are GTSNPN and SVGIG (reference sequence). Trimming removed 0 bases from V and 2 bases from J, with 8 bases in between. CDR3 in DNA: TGTGCCTGGAGTGTGGGCAGGGCTGGGGCCAACGTCCTGACTTTC. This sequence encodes CAWSVGRAGANVLTF. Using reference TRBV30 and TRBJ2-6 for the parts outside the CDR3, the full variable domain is SQTIHQWPATLVQPVGSPLSLECTVEGTSNPNLYWYRQAAGRGLQLLFYSVGIGQISSEVPQNLSASRPQDRQFILSSKKLLLSDSGFYLCAWSVGRAGANVLTFGAGSRLTVL.

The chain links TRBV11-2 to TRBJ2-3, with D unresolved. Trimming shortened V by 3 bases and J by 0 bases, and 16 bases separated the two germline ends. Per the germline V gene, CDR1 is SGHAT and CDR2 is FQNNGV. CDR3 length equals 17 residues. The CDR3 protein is CASSFVSGPYSTDTQYF. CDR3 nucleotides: TGTGCCAGCAGCTTTGTGTCAGGACCATACAGCACAGATACGCAGTATTTT.

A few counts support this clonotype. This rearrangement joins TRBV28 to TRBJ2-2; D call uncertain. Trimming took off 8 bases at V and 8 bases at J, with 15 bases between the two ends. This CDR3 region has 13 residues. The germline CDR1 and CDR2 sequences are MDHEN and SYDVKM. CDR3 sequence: CASGISSRGELFF. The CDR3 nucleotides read TGTGCCAGCGGGATTTCCTCGAGGGGGGAGCTGTTTTTT.

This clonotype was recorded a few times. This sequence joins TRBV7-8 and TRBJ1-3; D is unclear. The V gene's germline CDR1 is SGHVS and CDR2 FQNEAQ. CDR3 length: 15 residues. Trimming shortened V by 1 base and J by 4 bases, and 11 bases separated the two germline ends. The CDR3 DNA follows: TGTGCCAGCAGCTTAGGAGGGAGGTCCGGAAACACCATATATTTT. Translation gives CASSLGGRSGNTIYF. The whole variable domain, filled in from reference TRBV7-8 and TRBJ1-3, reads GAGVSQSPRYKVAKRGQDVALRCDPISGHVSLFWYQQALGQGPEFLTYFQNEAQLDKSGLPSDRFFAERPEGSVSTLKIQRTQQEDSAVYLCASSLGGRSGNTIYFGEGSWLTVV.

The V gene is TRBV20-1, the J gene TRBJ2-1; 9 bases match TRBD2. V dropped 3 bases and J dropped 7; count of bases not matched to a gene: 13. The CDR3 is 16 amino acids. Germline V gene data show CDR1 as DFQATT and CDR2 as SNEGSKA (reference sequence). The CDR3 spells CSASLSGRGLGNEQFF. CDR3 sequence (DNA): TGCAGTGCTAGTCTTAGCGGGAGAGGTCTGGGGAATGAGCAGTTCTTC.

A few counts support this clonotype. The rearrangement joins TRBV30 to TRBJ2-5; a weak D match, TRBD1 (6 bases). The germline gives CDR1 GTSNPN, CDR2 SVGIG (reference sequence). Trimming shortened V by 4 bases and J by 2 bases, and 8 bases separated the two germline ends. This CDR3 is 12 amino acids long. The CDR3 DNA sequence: TGTGCCTGGAACACAGGGCAAGAGACCCAGTACTTC. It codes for CAWNTGQETQYF.